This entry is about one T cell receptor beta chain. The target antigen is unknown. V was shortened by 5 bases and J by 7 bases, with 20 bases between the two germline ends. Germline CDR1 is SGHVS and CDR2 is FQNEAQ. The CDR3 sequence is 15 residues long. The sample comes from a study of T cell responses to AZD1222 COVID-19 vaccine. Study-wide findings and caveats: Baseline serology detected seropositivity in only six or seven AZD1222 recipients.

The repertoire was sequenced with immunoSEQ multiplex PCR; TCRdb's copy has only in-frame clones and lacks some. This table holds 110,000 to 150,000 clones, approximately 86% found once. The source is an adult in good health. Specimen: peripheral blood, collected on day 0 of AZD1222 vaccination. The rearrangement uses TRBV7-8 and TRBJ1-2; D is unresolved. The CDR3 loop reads CASSPPRRGFGGYTF. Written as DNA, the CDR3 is TGTGCCAGCAGCCCGCCTAGGAGAGGGTTCGGTGGCTACACCTTC.